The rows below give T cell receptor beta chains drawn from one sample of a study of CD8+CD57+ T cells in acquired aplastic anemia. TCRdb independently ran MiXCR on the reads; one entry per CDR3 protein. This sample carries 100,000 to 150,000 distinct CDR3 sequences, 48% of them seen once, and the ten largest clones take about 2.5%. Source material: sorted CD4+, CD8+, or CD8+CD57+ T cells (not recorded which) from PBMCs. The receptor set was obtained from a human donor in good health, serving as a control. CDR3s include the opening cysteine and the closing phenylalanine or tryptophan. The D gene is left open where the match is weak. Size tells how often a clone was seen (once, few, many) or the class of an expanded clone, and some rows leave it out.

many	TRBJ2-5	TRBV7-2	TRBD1	TGTGCCAGCAGCTGGACGGGACAGCTAGAGACCCAGTACTTC	CASSWTGQLETQYF
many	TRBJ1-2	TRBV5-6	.	TGTGCCAGCAGCTACGGGACTCGTCATGGCTACACCTTC	CASSYGTRHGYTF
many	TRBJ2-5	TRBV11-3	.	TGTGCCAGCAGCTTAGATCAGTGGCAAGAGACCCAGTACTTC	CASSLDQWQETQYF
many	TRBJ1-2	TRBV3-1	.	TGTGCCAGCAGCCAAGTGGGGACCGGGAATGGCTATGGCTACACCTTC	CASSQVGTGNGYGYTF
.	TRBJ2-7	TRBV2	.	TGTGCCAGCAGTGGTTCCAGACTGGAGCAGTACTTC	CASSGSRLEQYF
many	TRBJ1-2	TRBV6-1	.	TGTGCCAGCAGCCTCGACTCCAGGGTAGGCTACACCTTC	CASSLDSRVGYTF
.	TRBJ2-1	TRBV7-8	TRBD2	TGTGCCAGCAGCTTATGGGGACTAGCGGCCTACAATGAGCAGTTCTTC	CASSLWGLAAYNEQFF
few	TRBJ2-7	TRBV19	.	TGTGCCAGTAGTCTAAATCCCTACGAGCAGTACTTC	CASSLNPYEQYF
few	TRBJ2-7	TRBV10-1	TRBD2	TGCGCCAGCAGTGAGCTTAGCGGGGGCCTCTCCTACGAGCAGTACTTC	CASSELSGGLSYEQYF
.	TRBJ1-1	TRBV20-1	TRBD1	TGCAGTGCTGTCGGGGACAGGGGTCATCACACTGAAGCTTTCTTT	CSAVGDRGHHTEAFF
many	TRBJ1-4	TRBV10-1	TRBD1	TGCGCCACCGCTCGGGACAGCAAAACAACTAATGAAAAACTGTTTTTT	CATARDSKTTNEKLFF
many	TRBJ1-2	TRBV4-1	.	TGCGCCAGCAGCCAAGGGCGGGGGAGCTATGGCTACACCTTC	CASSQGRGSYGYTF
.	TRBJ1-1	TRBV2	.	TGTGCCAGCAGTGAATCAGGGGTTCGGACTGAAGCTTTCTTT	CASSESGVRTEAFF
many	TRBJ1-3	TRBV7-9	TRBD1	TGTGCCAGCAGCTCCGGGGGGCGAGGGGGCGACACCATATATTTT	CASSSGGRGGDTIYF
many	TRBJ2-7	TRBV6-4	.	TGTGCCAGCAGTCCTTTGGCGGGGTACTACGAGCAGTACTTC	CASSPLAGYYEQYF
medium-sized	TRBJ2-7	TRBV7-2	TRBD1	TGTGCCAGCAGATCCACAGGGGGCGAGCAGTACTTC	CASRSTGGEQYF
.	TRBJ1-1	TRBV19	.	TGTGCCAGTAGTCCTCCTGGGATTGAAGCTTTCTTT	CASSPPGIEAFF
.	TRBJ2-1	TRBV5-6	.	TGTGCCAGCAGCTTGTTAAGCCAGCAGTACAATGAGCAGTTCTTC	CASSLLSQQYNEQFF
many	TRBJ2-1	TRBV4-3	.	TGCGCCAGCAGCCAAGATAGGGGGGTGGATGAGCAGTTCTTC	CASSQDRGVDEQFF
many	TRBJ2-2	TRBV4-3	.	TGCGCCAGCAGCCAAAGATTGCCTACCGGGGAGCTGTTTTTT	CASSQRLPTGELFF